This T cell receptor (beta chain) was observed in a study of blood T cell repertoires in COVID-19 (dated by TCRdb to the early 2020s). Background for the entire study: Samples covering the acute and convalescent phases of COVID-19 were provided by collaborators in the United States, Italy and Spain. A freely available public database, intended as a resource for researchers studying the immune response to SARS-CoV-2, is where the repertoires were released. Nearly every sample came with metadata listing a de-identified subject ID, COVID-19 status, age in years and sex. The prospective study material was composed of cDNA or gDNA derived from T cells, B-cell-depleted T cells, or PBMCs. Samples came from the ongoing ImmuneRACE study (first 160 participants) plus 1,254 subjects from 6 global collaborators. The dataset comprised deeply sampled blood TCRbeta repertoires from subjects exposed to, actively infected with, or recovered from COVID-19. Where HLA class I and class II types were available, the types were taken from metadata supplied by the sample provider, not from assay-based typing. What the study reported, not specific to this receptor: The quantity of clinical and demographic metadata differed by source and by participant and was supplied without curation.

TCRbeta CDR3 regions were amplified from genomic DNA using the immunoSEQ Assay, a bias-controlled multiplex PCR. Regarding the original processing steps: The number of nucleated cells in each sample was estimated by amplification of reference gene primers within the assay. To quantify the absolute abundance of each unique TCRbeta CDR3 rearrangement, sequence reads were collapsed and filtered. For each sample, productive Simpson clonality was calculated as the square root of Simpson's diversity index over productive rearrangements. The source is immuneACCESS, and TCRdb retained only in-frame sequences with V and J called. Part of the clones is not carried over; for the studies checked, unresolved V genes explain less than half of this, and the remainder is unexplained. That table furnishes V, J and clone size, whereas the DNA furnished D and trimming. The sample table holds roughly 180,000 clones, of which 94% were seen once. The ten largest make up about 0.8% of the sample.

Remarks on this clone: Its antigen is still unknown. It has no much larger one-base neighbor in the sample; base qualities were not kept.

CDR1 KGHSH and CDR2 LQKENI are derived from the germline V gene. Trimming takes 0 bases from V and 5 bases from J, and the germline ends sit 16 bases apart. Spanning cysteine to phenylalanine, the CDR3 consists of 16 amino acids. Only the CDR3 region is kept as DNA, spanning 48 bases read in frame from base 1. At one collaborating source in Seattle, patients were enrolled during active infection and were followed longitudinally through the course of disease. The collaborating institutions used their own protocols to collect whole blood in K2EDTA tubes. Collaborator samples were shipped for TCRbeta analysis as frozen whole blood, isolated PBMCs, or DNA extracted from either sample type.

Source material: peripheral blood. The source of this sequence is a young man with COVID-19, enrolled during active disease. This chain joins TRBV18 to TRBJ1-1; the D gene identity is not certain. CDR3 sequence: CASSPPTSFGATEAFF. At the DNA level, the sequence is TGTGCCAGCTCACCACCTACTAGCTTTGGTGCAACTGAAGCTTTCTTT. This CDR3, with the reference TRBV18 and TRBJ1-1 proteins standing in past its ends, gives the full variable domain NAGVMQNPRHLVRRRGQEARLRCSPMKGHSHVYWYRQLPEEGLKFMVYLQKENIIDESGMPKERFSAEFPKEGPSILRIQQVVRGDSAAYFCASSPPTSFGATEAFFGQGTRLTVV.